The clone carrying this T cell receptor (beta chain) has a handful of counts. Its antigen is not identified. From germline, CDR1 is MNHNY and CDR2 SVGAGI (reference sequence). The CDR3 sequence is 15 residues long. The V end was cut by 6 bases, the J end by 6 bases, with 21 bases between. For CDR3 and TCR beta VDJ profiling, genomic DNA was the template used. TCRdb fed the reads into MiXCR, producing one record per CDR3 protein. The table has 150,000 to 200,000 distinct CDR3 sequences, roughly 64% seen once; the top ten hold about half. This record comes from a study of CD8+CD57+ T cells in acquired aplastic anemia. Study-wide results and limits: Patients and controls shared under 35 CD8+ CDR3 sequences, which appeared highly expressed in patients and within their immunodominant clones.

This receptor was obtained from a human donor with severe aplastic anemia or a healthy control (not recorded which). The material sequenced was sorted CD4+, CD8+, or CD8+CD57+ T cells (not recorded which) from PBMCs. The chain employs TRBV6-6 and TRBJ2-7; TRBD2 might be the D (5 bases). CDR3 sequence reads: CASRDRLSPGGEQYF. CDR3 in DNA: TGTGCCAGCAGGGACCGGCTGTCGCCTGGAGGCGAGCAGTACTTC.